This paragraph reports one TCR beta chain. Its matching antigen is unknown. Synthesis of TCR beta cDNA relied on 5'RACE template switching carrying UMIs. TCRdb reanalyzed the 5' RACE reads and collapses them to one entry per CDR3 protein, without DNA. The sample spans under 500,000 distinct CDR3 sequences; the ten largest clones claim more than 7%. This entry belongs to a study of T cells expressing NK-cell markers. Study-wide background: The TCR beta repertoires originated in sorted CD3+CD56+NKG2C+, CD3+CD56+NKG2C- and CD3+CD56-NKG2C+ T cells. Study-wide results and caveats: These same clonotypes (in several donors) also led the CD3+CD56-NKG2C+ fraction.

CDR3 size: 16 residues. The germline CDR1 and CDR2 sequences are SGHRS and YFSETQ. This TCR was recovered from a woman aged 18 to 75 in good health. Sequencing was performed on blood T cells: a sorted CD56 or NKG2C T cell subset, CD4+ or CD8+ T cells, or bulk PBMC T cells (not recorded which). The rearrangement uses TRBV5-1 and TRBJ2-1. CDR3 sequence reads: CASSLTRTNSYNEQFF.